The 14 T cell receptor beta chains reported below all come from one sample, sequenced in a study of T cells in localized non-small cell lung cancer. Libraries were prepared by immunoSEQ multiplex PCR; TCRdb keeps only in-frame clonotypes and omits some of them. In the table there are under 55,000 clones, about 78% of which are singletons. Sequences were derived from PBMCs, sampled before any cancer treatment. The receptor set was obtained from a woman aged 35 to 70 with stage II lung adenocarcinoma.

This clone has more than one count but fewer than ten. The chain joins TRBV6-1 to TRBJ1-5; D perhaps matches TRBD1 (5 bases). V was shortened by 6 bases and J by 8 bases, with 14 bases between the two germline ends. The CDR3 extends over 13 amino acids. From germline, CDR1 is MNHNS and CDR2 SASEGT. CDR3 nucleotides: TGTGCCAGCAGGGACCAGGGTATAGAGCCCCAGCATTTT. It is translated as CASRDQGIEPQHF.

The V and J genes are TRBV2 and TRBJ2-7, with 15 nucleotides matching TRBD2. This CDR3 is built from 16 residues. After removal of 6 bases from V and 2 bases from J, the junction contained 5 bases not matched to a gene. CDR1 is SNHLY, CDR2 FYNNEI, per germline. The CDR3 nucleotides are TGTGCCAGCAGGGGACTAGCGGGGGGAAATACCTACGAGCAGTACTTC. As protein: CASRGLAGGNTYEQYF.

This chain uses TRBV5-1 with TRBJ2-5; D gene ambiguous. CDR3 size: 14 residues. V shed 5 bases and J shed 3 bases, with 14 bases lying between them. Germline loops: CDR1 SGHRS, CDR2 YFSETQ. This CDR3 is CASRKGRPEETQYF. CDR3 DNA: TGCGCCAGCAGAAAAGGACGGCCTGAAGAGACCCAGTACTTC.

The gene calls are TRBV5-1 and TRBJ1-1; tentative D call: TRBD1 (6 bases). The germline gives CDR1 SGHRS, CDR2 YFSETQ. The CDR3 covers 14 residues. V was trimmed by 4 bases and J by 5 bases, leaving 15 bases between them. The CDR3 here is CASSQGSGATEAFF. The CDR3 DNA sequence: TGCGCCAGCAGCCAGGGGTCGGGGGCTACTGAAGCTTTCTTT.

This sequence joins TRBV10-3 and TRBJ2-5; no clear D gene. CDR3 length: 13 residues. CDR1 is ENHRY and CDR2 is SYGVKD in the germline V gene. The V end was cut by 6 bases, the J end by 1 base, with 9 bases between. CDR3 nucleotides: TGTGCCATCAGGGGCCTGACCCAAGAGACCCAGTACTTC. It yields the protein CAIRGLTQETQYF.

The CDR3 loop is CASDRERTGELFF. The CDR3 DNA follows: TGTGCCAGCGACAGGGAAAGGACCGGGGAGCTGTTTTTT. The V and J genes are TRBV6-6 and TRBJ2-2, with TRBD1 matching over 7 bases. V lost 8 bases, J lost 5 bases, and 5 bases stayed unmatched. This CDR3 contains 13 residues. Germline CDR1 MNHNY, CDR2 SVGAGI (reference sequence).

V is TRBV18 and J is TRBJ2-5; D unclear. V lost 2 bases and J 3 bases, leaving 7 bases between the germline ends. Germline assignment: CDR1 KGHSH and CDR2 LQKENI. This CDR3 has 13 residues. CDR3: CASSPESEETQYF. The CDR3 DNA reads as TGTGCCAGCTCACCAGAGAGTGAAGAGACCCAGTACTTC.

The V and J genes are TRBV27 and TRBJ2-1; D is unresolved. CDR1 MNHEY and CDR2 SMNVEV come from the germline V gene (reference sequence). V lost 2 bases and J 2 bases, leaving 4 bases between the germline ends. This CDR3 spans 13 amino acids. In DNA form, the CDR3 reads TGTGCCAGCAGTTTAGGGGCCTACAATGAGCAGTTCTTC. The encoded protein is CASSLGAYNEQFF.

The V call is TRBV6-5, the J call TRBJ1-1; D is uncertain. With 4 bases removed from V and 1 base from J, the gap between germline ends came to 10 bases. Germline V CDR1 and CDR2: MNHEY, SVGAGI. CDR3 size: 14 residues. This CDR3 is CASSSAVENTEAFF. CDR3 nucleotide sequence: TGTGCCAGCAGTTCTGCGGTTGAGAACACTGAAGCTTTCTTT.

CDR3 DNA sequence: TGTGCCGGGGTAGGCGAGAATTCACCCCTCCACTTT. Its protein is CAGVGENSPLHF. This sequence joins TRBV2 and TRBJ1-6; D is unresolved. The CDR3 runs 12 residues. The V gene lost 11 bases and the J gene lost 7 bases, with 12 bases spanning the gap. Germline CDR1 reads SNHLY; CDR2 reads FYNNEI.

In nucleotides, the CDR3 is TGTGCCAGTAATCTCGGACAGGGGAGGTTTTTGCACTATGGCTACACCTTC. This codes for CASNLGQGRFLHYGYTF. The rearrangement joins TRBV19 to TRBJ1-2; 9 bases match TRBD1. Germline lookup yields CDR1 LNHDA and CDR2 SQIVND (reference sequence). Germline trimming cut 7 bases from V and 3 bases from J; bases unmatched to any gene: 15. The CDR3 runs to 17 residues.

The rearrangement uses TRBV29-1 and TRBJ1-5; weak D call: TRBD1 (5 bases). Trimming stripped 4 bases from V and 5 bases from J, with 12 bases between. Germline assignment: CDR1 SQVTM and CDR2 ANQGSEA. The CDR3 sequence is 13 residues long. The CDR3 DNA reads as TGCAGCGTTGTGGTGGGGCGCGATCAGCCCCAGCATTTT. Encoded protein: CSVVVGRDQPQHF.

The chain carries TRBV7-9 and TRBJ2-3, with TRBD2 matching over 9 bases. The junction had 7 bases not matched to a gene; V was cut back by 1 base and J by 5 bases. The germline CDR1 and CDR2 sequences are SEHNR and FQNEAQ (reference sequence). The CDR3 extends over 16 amino acids. For the CDR3, the DNA is TGTGCCAGCAGCTTAGGTCTAGCGGGGAATTTAGATACGCAGTATTTT. Its protein product is CASSLGLAGNLDTQYF.

This clone has a handful of counts. J is TRBJ2-1 and V is TRBV30; D ambiguous. The CDR3 has 12 amino acids. CDR1 is GTSNPN, CDR2 SVGIG, per germline (reference sequence). Trimming shortened V by 2 bases and J by 8 bases, and 10 bases separated the two germline ends. The CDR3 is CAWSTSLDEQFF. The CDR3 DNA sequence: TGTGCCTGGAGTACTTCTCTCGATGAGCAGTTCTTC.